The count of the clone carrying this TCR beta chain is one. Its specificity is unknown. The data originate from a study of blood T cells in healthy people across ages. The use of a sample-barcoded 5' primer and a J-beta primer mix characterized a second PCR of roughly 7 to 12 cycles. Unique molecular identifiers of 12 random nucleotides labeled each cDNA. TCRdb ran MiXCR on the 5' RACE reads and lists one entry per CDR3 protein. Of roughly 1.7 million distinct CDR3 sequences in the sample, about 32% were seen once. Broader study findings: Percentage of naive T cells showed a strong correlation with TCR beta diversity.

Germline V CDR1 and CDR2: DFQATT, SNEGSKA (reference sequence). This CDR3 spans 13 amino acids. V was clipped by 2 bases and J by 6 bases, with 13 bases between them. This sequence originates from a woman under 40 in good health. The source material was blood. The chain employs TRBV20-1 and TRBJ1-1; D possibly corresponds to TRBD1 (5 bases). CDR3 nucleotide sequence: TGCAGTGCTAGAACGACAGACCGGGCTGAAGCTTTCTTT. Amino acids: CSARTTDRAEAFF.